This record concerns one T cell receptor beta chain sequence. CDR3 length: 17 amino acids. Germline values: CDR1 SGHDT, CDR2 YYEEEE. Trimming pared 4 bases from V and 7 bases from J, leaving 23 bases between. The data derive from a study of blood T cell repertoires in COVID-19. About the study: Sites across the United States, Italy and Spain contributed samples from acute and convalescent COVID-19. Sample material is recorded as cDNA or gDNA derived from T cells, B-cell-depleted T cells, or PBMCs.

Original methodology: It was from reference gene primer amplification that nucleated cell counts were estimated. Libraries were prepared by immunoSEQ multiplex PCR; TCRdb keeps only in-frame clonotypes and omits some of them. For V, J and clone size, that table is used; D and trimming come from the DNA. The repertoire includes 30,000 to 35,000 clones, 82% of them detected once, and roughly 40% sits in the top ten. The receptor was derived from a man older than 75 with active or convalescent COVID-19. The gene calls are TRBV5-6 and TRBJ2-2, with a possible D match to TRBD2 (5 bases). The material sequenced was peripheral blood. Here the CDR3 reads CASSPSPGLSGNGELFF. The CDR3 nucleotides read TGTGCCAGCAGCCCCTCACCGGGGTTATCAGGAAACGGGGAGCTGTTTTTT.